This entry lists 13 T cell receptor beta chains sequenced from one sample in a study of cytomegalovirus exposure and HLA in healthy donors. Profiling relied on immunoSEQ multiplex PCR, and the TCRdb table lists in-frame clones only, not all of them. The table has around 62,000 clones, more than 85% seen once. The specimen was PBMCs. These receptors were taken from a woman aged 18-35 years in good health and CMV-seronegative.

The rearrangement joins TRBV19 to TRBJ2-5; 8 bases agree with TRBD1. Trimming removed 1 base from V and 8 bases from J; junction bases left unmatched: 9. CDR3 size: 15 residues. Germline values: CDR1 LNHDA, CDR2 SQIVND (reference sequence). CDR3 residues: CASSIAATGVPTQYF. The CDR3 bases are TGTGCCAGTAGTATAGCGGCGACAGGGGTTCCAACCCAGTACTTC.

The J gene is TRBJ2-5, the V gene TRBV5-6, with D uncertain. V lost 1 base, J lost 4 bases, and 8 bases lay in between. CDR1 and CDR2 from the germline V gene are SGHDT and YYEEEE. CDR3 size: 13 residues. The CDR3 region has the DNA TGTGCCAGCAGCTTGCAGTTTTTAGAGACCCAGTACTTC. Translating it yields CASSLQFLETQYF. Variable domain in full (rest from reference TRBV5-6 and TRBJ2-5): DAGVTQSPTHLIKTRGQQVTLRCSPKSGHDTVSWYQQALGQGPQFIFQYYEEEERQRGNFPDRFSGHQFPNYSSELNVNALLLGDSALYLCASSLQFLETQYFGPGTRLLVL.

The CDR3 coding sequence is TGTGCCGAGGGGGGGACCCGCATCAACACCGGGGAGCTGTTTTTT. Protein product: CAEGGTRINTGELFF. The gene calls are TRBV6-4 and TRBJ2-2; TRBD2 is a possible D gene (7 bases). Trimming took off 11 bases at V and 2 bases at J, with 18 bases between the two ends. Germline-derived CDR1 and CDR2 are MRHNA and SNTAGT. The CDR3 spans 15 residues.

The chain recombines TRBV9 with TRBJ2-2; possibly TRBD2 for D (7 bases). Germline loops: CDR1 SGDLS, CDR2 YYNGEE. The CDR3 spans 20 residues. V was cut by 4 bases and J by 4 bases, with 29 bases left in between. The CDR3 coding sequence is TGTGCCAGCAGCCCATTTCGGCGGGGGCAAGCAAATCCAGCCACCGGGGAGCTGTTTTTT. Amino acid sequence: CASSPFRRGQANPATGELFF.

The chain recombines TRBV5-4 with TRBJ2-7; 7 nucleotides agree with TRBD1. Germline-derived CDR1 and CDR2 are SGHNT and YYREEE (reference sequence). Losses at the gene ends were 1 base for V and 7 bases for J; bases not matched to a gene: 14. This CDR3 spans 16 amino acids. In DNA, the CDR3 is TGTGCCAGCAGCTTGCCTCGACAGGGAGCCCCTCGGGAGCAGTACTTC. It is translated as CASSLPRQGAPREQYF.

This chain connects TRBV9 to TRBJ2-1; the D gene is possibly TRBD2 (6 bases). The V end was cut by 3 bases, the J end by 3 bases, with 10 bases between. This CDR3 is built from 14 residues. Per the germline V gene, CDR1 is SGDLS and CDR2 is YYNGEE. CDR3 DNA sequence: TGTGCCAGCAGCGGCGGGACGGGCTACAATGAGCAGTTCTTC. This translates into CASSGGTGYNEQFF.

The V gene is TRBV11-1, the J gene TRBJ2-7, with 10 nucleotides matching TRBD1. The germline V gene encodes CDR1 SGHAT and CDR2 FQDESV (reference sequence). J gave up 3 bases and V 5 bases, and 13 bases lay outside the gene matches. This CDR3 is built from 17 residues. The CDR3 here is CASSPTMTGGGIYEQYF. The CDR3 DNA is TGTGCCAGCAGCCCTACTATGACAGGGGGCGGAATCTACGAGCAGTACTTC.

V usage is TRBV9 and J usage is TRBJ2-2, with D perhaps TRBD1 (5 bases). Trimming shortened V by 4 bases and J by 6 bases, and 19 bases separated the two germline ends. The CDR3 has 16 amino acids. CDR1 and CDR2 (germline): SGDLS, YYNGEE. The CDR3 protein is CASSTHSLGAPGELFF. As DNA, the CDR3 is TGTGCCAGCAGCACTCACTCCCTTGGGGCCCCCGGGGAGCTGTTTTTT.

The rearrangement uses TRBV4-1 and TRBJ2-7, with a weak D call TRBD1 (6 bases). The germline gives CDR1 MGHRA, CDR2 YSYEKL. CDR3 size: 15 residues. Trimming pared 4 bases from V and 6 bases from J, leaving 19 bases between. CDR3 region: CASSLARGISFEQYF. DNA for the CDR3: TGCGCCAGCAGCCTCGCAAGGGGGATCTCGTTCGAGCAGTACTTC.

The gene calls are TRBV5-1 and TRBJ2-7; 7 nucleotides align to TRBD1. The V gene end was trimmed by 4 bases and the J gene end by 7 bases; junction bases not matched to a gene: 11. The V gene's germline CDR1 is SGHRS and CDR2 YFSETQ. CDR3 size: 14 residues. DNA of the CDR3: TGCGCCAGCAGCCAGGGGGATATTACGATTGAGCAGTACTTC. Translation: CASSQGDITIEQYF.

The chain joins TRBV5-1 to TRBJ1-1; 10 nucleotides line up with TRBD1. This CDR3 is built from 16 residues. The J segment lost 5 bases and the V segment lost 0 bases, leaving 7 bases of the junction unmatched. Germline V lookup: CDR1 SGHRS, CDR2 YFSETQ. The CDR3 DNA is TGCGCCAGCAGCTTGGGGGGACAGGGGAGAGGGACTGAAGCTTTCTTT. Its protein is CASSLGGQGRGTEAFF.

This clone was seen once. This chain joins TRBV7-7 and TRBJ2-2; 8 nucleotides match TRBD2. The germline V gene encodes CDR1 SSHAT and CDR2 FNYEAQ (reference sequence). V lost 1 base, J lost 5 bases, and 9 bases stayed unmatched. The length of the CDR3 is 17 residues. The CDR3 sequence: CASSLGLLAGGTGELFF. CDR3 nucleotide sequence: TGTGCCAGCAGCTTAGGTCTGCTAGCGGGTGGTACCGGGGAGCTGTTTTTT. The full variable domain, with the rest looked up from reference TRBV7-7 and TRBJ2-2, is GAGVSQSPRYKVTKRGQDVTLRCDPISSHATLYWYQQALGQGPEFLTYFNYEAQPDKSGLPSDRFSAERPEGSISTLTIQRTEQRDSAMYRCASSLGLLAGGTGELFFGEGSRLTVL.

The rearrangement links TRBV9 to TRBJ2-6, with D possibly matching TRBD2 (5 bases). There are 19 residues in the CDR3. Germline V gives CDR1 SGDLS, CDR2 YYNGEE. V was clipped by 0 bases and J by 0 bases, with 16 bases between them. The CDR3 sequence is CASSVGGGGGPSGANVLTF. The CDR3 DNA reads as TGTGCCAGCAGCGTAGGAGGCGGAGGCGGTCCCTCTGGGGCCAACGTCCTGACTTTC.